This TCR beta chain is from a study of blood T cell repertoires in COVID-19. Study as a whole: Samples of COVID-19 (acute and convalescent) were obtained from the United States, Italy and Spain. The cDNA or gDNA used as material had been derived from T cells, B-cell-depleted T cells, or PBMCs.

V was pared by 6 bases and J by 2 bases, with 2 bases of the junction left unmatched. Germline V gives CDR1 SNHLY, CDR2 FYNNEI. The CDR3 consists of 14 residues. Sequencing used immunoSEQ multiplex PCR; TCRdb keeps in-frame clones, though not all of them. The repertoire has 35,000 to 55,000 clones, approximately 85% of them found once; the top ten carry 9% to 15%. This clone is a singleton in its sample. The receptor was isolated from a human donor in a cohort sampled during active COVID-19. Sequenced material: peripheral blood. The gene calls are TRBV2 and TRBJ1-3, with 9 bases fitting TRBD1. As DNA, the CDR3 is TGTGCCAGCAGACAGGGGGCGCCTGGAAACACCATATATTTT. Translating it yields CASRQGAPGNTIYF.